One T cell receptor beta chain is described in this entry. The antigen this receptor binds is unknown. The sample holds no much larger clone one base away, and base qualities are not on file. Libraries were prepared through the immunoSEQ multiplex PCR assay. For the multiplex PCR, a mixture combining 60 forward primers for TCR Vbeta segments and 13 reverse primers for TCR Jbeta segments was used. Amplification of the CDR3 region of rearranged TCR beta genes was performed with a multiplex PCR assay on genomic DNA. On the Illumina HiSeq System, the amplified TCR beta libraries were sequenced as 87-base-pair reads. The paper's processing steps were these. In a later analysis, some 80 million unique TCR beta chains were counted across the 500 to 850 repertoires, and roughly 10 million of these chains were shared by at least two donors. A nearest-neighbor algorithm error-corrected the raw reads and collapsed the reads into unique sequences, merging closely related sequences to remove PCR and sequencing errors. CDR3 sequences were aligned to IMGT reference sequences to assign V, D and J gene segments. For a sequence to be retained, a match of at least six nucleotides to both a V gene segment and a J gene segment was required. Rearrangements were classified as productive when the CDR3 lacked stop codons and remained in frame with V and J, and all other rearrangements were classified as non-productive. Following IMGT convention, CDR3 was defined as the stretch from the second conserved V-encoded cysteine up to the conserved J-encoded phenylalanine. The earlier analysis of some 540 of the donors excluded any sequence lacking an unambiguous match to a single V gene segment. An earlier analysis of a few hundred of the donors called V segments functional above 56.7% productive rearrangements and segregating when the between-donor standard deviation exceeded 5%. To diagnose cytomegalovirus status from the catalog of TCR beta chain sequences, a statistical classification framework was built. In a later analysis, TCR nucleotide sequences were compared against IMGT/GENE-DB human TR gene sequences so that V and J genes could be assigned. In a later analysis, CDR3 sequences and most-parsimonious VDJ recombination scenarios were assigned using the TCRdist pipeline. In a later analysis, each TCR beta chain was defined by its CDR3 amino acid sequence together with its V-gene family, and reads lacking a unique V-gene family were excluded. A later analysis removed roughly 590 highly shared, low-generation-probability nucleotide sequences to deal with suspected cross-contamination and a sequencing artifact. In a later analysis, a clonal expansion index for each public chain was calculated from normalized within-repertoire ranks of inferred template counts. In a later analysis, generation probabilities were computed using a VDJ recombination model fitted to out-of-frame rearrangements, and the results were checked against IGoR. In a later analysis, hypergeometric tests were used to score TCR-TCR, TCR-HLA and TCR-CMV co-occurrence, with a repertoire-size bias correction applied to TCR pairs. In a later analysis, false discovery rates were estimated by permuting HLA or CMV assignments 20 times. In a later analysis, co-occurring TCRs were grouped with DBSCAN, and TCRdist sequence similarity was added when clustering was performed within HLA-allele-positive subsets. Repertoires with fewer than 30,000 or more than 120,000 public chains, plus five repertoires with anomalous nucleotide sharing, were excluded from co-occurrence clustering. This immuneACCESS table, as held by TCRdb, lists in-frame sequences with V and J called but not all clones. Of the missing ones, under half trace to an unresolved V gene in checked studies; the others have no known cause. For V, J and clone size, that table is used; D and trimming come from the DNA. Present in this sample are under 200,000 clones, around 88% of which were seen just once. Around 0.3% of the sample goes to the ten largest clones.

The data belong to a study of cytomegalovirus exposure and HLA in healthy donors (dated 2017 in TCRdb). Regarding the complete study: According to an earlier analysis of several hundred of the donors, about 179 million T cells yielded over 90 million unique TCR beta sequences and 276 Gb of sequence data. An early release covering roughly 640 HLA-typed donors comprised approximately 300 gigabases of sequencing data and roughly 86 million unique TCR sequences. Of the roughly 390 genotyped donors, 81% fell in the genetic ancestry cluster associated with self-reported Caucasian donors. The study aimed to test whether signatures of past pathogen exposure could be identified by cataloging public T cell receptors. The T cell repertoires of 550 to 850 subjects were profiled by immunosequencing and related to cytomegalovirus serostatus. Besides the first cohort of under 700 subjects, a separate validation cohort made up of about 120 different subjects was used. To predict cytomegalovirus infection status, the study brought together high-throughput TCR immunosequencing, statistical association of individual TCRs with disease status, and machine learning. A later analysis re-analyzed previously published TCR beta repertoires from roughly 630 donors and added high-resolution HLA genotyping to study TCR occurrence patterns. The later analysis used no new phenotypic data to find candidate immune exposures, relying instead on TCR beta sequences and their occurrence across donors. To decide whether each TCR beta V gene segment behaved as functional or pseudogenic, an earlier analysis of fewer than 750 of the donors relied on high-throughput TCR beta sequencing. Donor age, sex, ethnicity and CMV serostatus were compiled together with the repertoire data. A later genetic analysis took genome-wide SNP genotypes for about three fifths of the 666 donors and used that subset as a discovery cohort. All discovery cohort repertoires had been generated on a single sequencing platform. HLA typing included class I and class II loci at four-digit resolution. The number of donors typed differed by locus, with about 629-630 for A, B, C, DRB1 and DQB1, approximately 500 for DQA1, 600 to 610 for DPA1, and roughly 450 for DPB1. Several DR-DQ haplotypes were handled as single units for association and clustering because linkage in the cohort was strong. On average, 235,054 unique TCR beta nucleotide sequences were sequenced per donor among 398 genotyped donors of the cohort, with approximately 18% of those sequences being non-productive.

Here V drops 2 bases and J drops 1 base, and the junction holds 6 bases not matched to any gene. The CDR3 runs 16 amino acids, cysteine and phenylalanine included. Here the CDR3 DNA is all that survives: 48 bases in frame from base 1. Via the germline V gene, CDR1 is ENHRY and CDR2 SYGVKD. The cohort consisted of hundreds of healthy bone marrow donors. Cohort members were all nominally healthy when sampled, although unrecorded immune exposures were likely present. The donor tested CMV seronegative, placing the donor among the approximately 400 seronegative members of the cohort. A peripheral blood sample was provided by each donor, and peripheral blood mononuclear cells were used for TCR beta sequencing. The Qiagen DNeasy Blood Extraction Kit was used to extract genomic DNA from the blood cell samples. On the study overall, not on this receptor specifically: Because the 87-base-pair reads could not distinguish some IMGT-functional V segments, including TRBV6-2 and TRBV6-3, those segments were excluded. In this cohort, only TCR beta chains were sequenced, and detectable features were limited by the absence of alpha or paired-chain data. Approximately 18 rarely observed V segments, including chromosome 9 orphons, were excluded from the earlier analysis of almost 600 of the donors because counts were too low. A later analysis found that most CMV-associated TCR beta chains appeared HLA-restricted, with HLA associations seemingly driven largely by CMV exposure. A later analysis found that TCR association rates varied across HLA loci, with DRB1 alleles showing the most associated TCRs and HLA-C alleles the fewest. Compared with the roughly 600-donor mean, donors in an Asian-associated ancestry cluster had fewer N-insertions in productive TCRs, according to a later genetic analysis. A group of highly shared sequence variants was considered likely to be a technical artifact of the sequencing pipeline. In a later analysis, HLA-associated TCR beta chains showed more clonal expansion and lower generation probabilities than non-associated chains that were equally common. A further reported finding was that TCR beta sequences accurately predicted the HLA-A and HLA-B alleles for most subjects in the first cohort. Correlated functional status among segregating V segments might reflect linkage disequilibrium, but an unknown experimental factor could not be ruled out. In a later genetic analysis, a missense DCLRE1C variant was associated with V-gene and J-gene trimming of TCR beta chains, and the association was replicated in an independent cohort. Several of the top co-occurrence clusters appeared to be linked to parvovirus B19, influenza, CMV and Epstein-Barr virus, according to a later analysis. The classifier was reported to diagnose cytomegalovirus status with high specificity and sensitivity in both the original cohort and the validation cohort. Presence/absence analyses assumed roughly uniform sequencing depth across donors, an assumption that may not hold. The authors suggested that the approach could potentially be extended to other disease states and immunological phenotypes. At a false discovery rate of 0.05, a later analysis linked fewer than 20,000 TCR beta sequences to specific HLA alleles. The study listed approximately 160 TCR beta chains as associated with cytomegalovirus. Broadly in line with IMGT annotations, most TCR beta V segments showed up in productive rearrangements about 87% or about 30% of the time in an earlier analysis of 450 to 750 of the donors. CMV serostatus was the only immune exposure information available for the cohort. When HLA alleles, especially DR and DQ, strongly co-occurred, TCR associations were difficult to assign to individual alleles. Across donors, most TCR sequences were observed very rarely, whereas some public TCRs were present in many individuals. Because HLA typing was unavailable for some donors at each locus, only the typed subset was used in association tests. A few of the identified cytomegalovirus-associated TCR beta chains were confirmed in vitro to be specific for cytomegalovirus antigens.

The sequencing sample was made of PBMCs. Here the chain combines TRBV10-3 and TRBJ2-3, with 7 bases aligning to TRBD1. This receptor was taken from a woman younger than 45 in good health and CMV-seronegative. The CDR3 sequence is CAISELGGRGTDTQYF. The DNA reads as follows: TGTGCCATCAGTGAGCTAGGGGGCAGGGGCACAGATACGCAGTATTTT.